Below, 19 T cell receptor beta chains from the same sample are listed, as sequenced in a study of T cell responses to AZD1222 COVID-19 vaccine. The data were produced by immunoSEQ multiplex PCR, yet TCRdb's version contains in-frame clones alone and is incomplete. Of 200,000 or so clones listed, 80% to 90% were seen once; the top ten hold roughly 6%. Sequenced here: peripheral blood, sampled on day 0 of AZD1222 vaccination. The receptors stem from an adult in good health.

V usage is TRBV6-5 and J usage is TRBJ1-6; 10 bases match TRBD1. The ends lost 6 bases at V and 10 bases at J; junction bases unmatched: 6. CDR1 is MNHEY and CDR2 is SVGAGI in the germline V gene. The CDR3 is 14 amino acids. In DNA, the CDR3 is TGTGCCAGCAGAGACGGACAGGGGGGCTCACCCCTCCACTTT. As protein: CASRDGQGGSPLHF.

V is TRBV6-5 and J is TRBJ2-7; possibly TRBD2 for D (6 bases). V was shortened by 0 bases and J by 1 base, with 10 bases between the two germline ends. Germline CDR1 reads MNHEY; CDR2 reads SVGAGI. The CDR3 consists of 15 residues. Written as DNA, the CDR3 is TGTGCCAGCAGTTACTCGGAGGGTAGGTCCTACGAGCAGTACTTC. Residues: CASSYSEGRSYEQYF.

A word on this clone: Other DNA sequences in the sample encode the same CDR3. The rearrangement uses TRBV27 and TRBJ2-7; TRBD2 matches at 7 bases. This CDR3 comprises 12 residues. The V gene end was trimmed by 3 bases and the J gene end by 4 bases; junction bases not matched to a gene: 0. Germline V gene sequence: CDR1 MNHEY, CDR2 SMNVEV (reference sequence). This CDR3 is CASSLGGYEQYF. In DNA, the CDR3 is TGTGCCAGCAGTTTGGGGGGGTACGAGCAGTACTTC.

The V call is TRBV24-1, the J call TRBJ2-1; the match to TRBD1 covers 10 bases. J lost 7 bases, V lost 4 bases, and 9 bases had no gene match. This CDR3 is built from 16 residues. The germline V gene has CDR1 KGHDR and CDR2 SFDVKD. The CDR3 spells CATSETGQGLGNEQFF. The CDR3 nucleotides are TGTGCCACCAGTGAAACGGGACAGGGGCTAGGGAATGAGCAGTTCTTC.

V is TRBV11-2 and J is TRBJ1-2; no firm D call. The CDR3 sequence is 13 residues long. Deletions cut 0 bases from V and 8 bases from J, with 10 bases between. The germline gives CDR1 SGHAT, CDR2 FQNNGV. The CDR3 is CASSLDRKGGYTF. The DNA of the CDR3 is TGTGCCAGCAGCTTAGACAGGAAAGGGGGCTACACCTTC.

The J gene is TRBJ2-1, the V gene TRBV4-3; D perhaps matches TRBD2 (6 bases). Germline CDR1 and CDR2: LGHNA and YSLEER. The length of the CDR3 is 15 residues. V was pared by 1 base and J by 3 bases, with 10 bases between. DNA of the CDR3: TGCGCCAGCAGCCAAGGGTGGGGGGACTACAATGAGCAGTTCTTC. It specifies CASSQGWGDYNEQFF.

The V call is TRBV6-5, the J call TRBJ2-3; 9 nucleotides agree with TRBD1. V trimming: 7 bases; J trimming: 2 bases; junction bases outside the gene matches: 7. Germline CDR1 is MNHEY and CDR2 is SVGAGI. The CDR3 runs 15 residues. The CDR3 DNA reads as TGTGCCAGCATCGCCGGACAGGGGCACACAGATACGCAGTATTTT. Its translation is CASIAGQGHTDTQYF.

This clone was seen just once. The chain links TRBV19 to TRBJ2-7, with 10 nucleotides matching TRBD1. The CDR3 runs to 13 residues. The V segment lost 6 bases and the J segment 5 bases; nucleotides outside the gene matches: 4. Germline V gives CDR1 LNHDA, CDR2 SQIVND (reference sequence). The CDR3 coding sequence is TGTGCCAGTAGCCGACAGGGGGCCAACGAGCAGTACTTC. This translates into CASSRQGANEQYF.

This chain uses TRBV19 with TRBJ2-2, with 9 positions matching TRBD1. CDR3 size: 17 residues. Germline values: CDR1 LNHDA, CDR2 SQIVND (reference sequence). V trimming: 4 bases; J trimming: 3 bases; junction bases outside the gene matches: 9. This CDR3 reads CASSRQGQGSDTGELFF. The CDR3 DNA reads as TGTGCCAGTAGTAGGCAGGGACAGGGTAGCGACACCGGGGAGCTGTTTTTT.

V is TRBV7-2 and J is TRBJ2-1; D gene unclear. This CDR3 spans 11 amino acids. Germline CDR1 reads SGHTA; CDR2 reads FQGNSA. Deletions cut 2 bases from V and 8 bases from J, with 4 bases between. Written as DNA, the CDR3 is TGTGCCAGCAGCTTATCTTATGAGCAGTTCTTC. As protein: CASSLSYEQFF.

The V gene is TRBV3-1 (or the pseudogene TRBV3-2), the J gene TRBJ1-2; no clear D. Trimming left V 0 bases short and J 8 bases short, with 13 bases between. In germline, CDR1 is LGHDT, CDR2 YNNKEL (reference sequence). This CDR3 has 14 residues. The CDR3 DNA follows: TGTGCCAGCAGCCAAGAATACAGCACGGGGGGCTACACCTTC. This gives the protein CASSQEYSTGGYTF.

V and J are TRBV11-2 and TRBJ2-7; D uncertain. This CDR3 contains 14 residues. Germline V gives CDR1 SGHAT, CDR2 FQNNGV. The germline V and J ends were trimmed by 0 bases and 6 bases, with 12 bases remaining between them. Here the CDR3 reads CASSLDLTPLEQYF. The CDR3 nucleotides are TGTGCCAGCAGCTTAGATTTGACTCCTCTCGAGCAGTACTTC.

This clone was recorded only once. The chain has TRBV7-6 and TRBJ1-2; the D is unclear. The CDR3 extends over 14 amino acids. Trimming removed 5 bases from V and 7 bases from J, with 17 bases in between. The germline V gene has CDR1 SGHVS and CDR2 FNYEAQ. The CDR3 DNA sequence: TGTGCCAGCAGCCCTGGGTCGGCCGAGTCTGGCTACACCTTC. It specifies CASSPGSAESGYTF.

The V gene is TRBV19, the J gene TRBJ2-2; TRBD1 might be the D (6 bases). Germline V lookup: CDR1 LNHDA, CDR2 SQIVND (reference sequence). The CDR3 sequence is 16 residues long. V shed 4 bases and J shed 3 bases, with 15 bases lying between them. The CDR3 protein is CASSRRTVVDTGELFF. CDR3 DNA sequence: TGTGCCAGTAGTAGACGGACAGTGGTAGACACCGGGGAGCTGTTTTTT.

This clone occurred once. This chain links TRBV5-1 with TRBJ2-1; the D is unclear. V gave up 0 bases and J gave up 8 bases, with 15 bases separating them. Germline-derived CDR1 and CDR2 are SGHRS and YFSETQ. The CDR3 runs 15 residues. The CDR3 loop is CASSLGNPESDEQFF. The CDR3 region has the DNA TGCGCCAGCAGCTTGGGTAACCCCGAGAGCGATGAGCAGTTCTTC.

The chain uses TRBV7-9 and TRBJ1-6, with D possibly being TRBD1 (6 bases). Trimming stripped 5 bases from V and 5 bases from J, with 16 bases between. This CDR3 region has 16 residues. CDR1 SEHNR and CDR2 FQNEAQ come from the germline V gene (reference sequence). CDR3 coding DNA: TGTGCCAGCAGCCCTCAGCGGACAGCTGATAATTCACCCCTCCACTTT. Translating it yields CASSPQRTADNSPLHF. Complete variable domain (other parts from reference TRBV7-9 and TRBJ1-6): DTGVSQNPRHKITKRGQNVTFRCDPISEHNRLYWYRQTLGQGPEFLTYFQNEAQLEKSRLLSDRFSAERPKGSFSTLEIQRTEQGDSAMYLCASSPQRTADNSPLHFGNGTRLTVT.

The rearrangement joins TRBV10-3 to TRBJ1-3; no clear D gene. CDR1 and CDR2 (germline): ENHRY, SYGVKD. This CDR3 contains 15 residues. V gave up 3 bases and J gave up 0 bases, with 9 bases separating them. CDR3 DNA: TGTGCCATCAGTGATGTTCAGAGCTCTGGAAACACCATATATTTT. Its translation: CAISDVQSSGNTIYF.

This chain links TRBV5-6 with TRBJ2-7; D perhaps matches TRBD2 (7 bases). CDR3 length: 15 amino acids. CDR1 is SGHDT and CDR2 is YYEEEE in the germline V gene. Trimming stripped 2 bases from V and 3 bases from J, with 15 bases between. The CDR3 sequence is CASSFSGGLLYEQYF. The CDR3 coding sequence is TGTGCCAGCAGCTTTTCCGGGGGGCTGCTCTACGAGCAGTACTTC.

The genes are TRBV6-6 and TRBJ2-3, with D maybe TRBD2 (5 bases). CDR1 MNHNY and CDR2 SVGAGI come from the germline V gene (reference sequence). V lost 5 bases, J lost 11 bases, and 23 bases lay in between. The CDR3 runs 15 residues. CDR3 amino acids: CASSLTRTVLVGQYF. In DNA form, the CDR3 reads TGTGCCAGCAGTCTAACGAGGACTGTTTTGGTAGGGCAGTATTTT.